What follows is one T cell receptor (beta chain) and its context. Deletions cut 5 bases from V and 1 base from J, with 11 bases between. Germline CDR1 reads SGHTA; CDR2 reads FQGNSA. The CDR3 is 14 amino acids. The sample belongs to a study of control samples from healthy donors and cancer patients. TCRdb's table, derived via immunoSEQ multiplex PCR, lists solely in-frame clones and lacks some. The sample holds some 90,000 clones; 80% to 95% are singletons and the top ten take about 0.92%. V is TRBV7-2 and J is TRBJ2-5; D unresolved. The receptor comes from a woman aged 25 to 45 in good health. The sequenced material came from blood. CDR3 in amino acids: CASSHPGPQETQYF. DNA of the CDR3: TGTGCCAGCAGCCACCCTGGCCCCCAAGAGACCCAGTACTTC.